This T cell receptor (beta chain) comes out of a study of CD8+CD57+ T cells in acquired aplastic anemia. Of note for this clonotype: Mismatch with germline at one junction end may stem from a read error.

CDR3 length: 15 amino acids. CDR1 SNHLY and CDR2 FYNNEI come from the germline V gene. Genomic DNA provided the template from which TCR beta VDJ and CDR3 profiles were obtained. TCRdb analysed the reads with MiXCR anew, one entry per CDR3 protein. The table has 150,000 to 200,000 distinct CDR3 sequences, 64% seen once; the top ten hold about 43%. The sequence was collected from a human donor with severe aplastic anemia or a healthy control (not recorded which). The chain employs TRBV2 and TRBJ2-7; 11 nucleotides line up with TRBD2. Sequencing was done on a sample of sorted CD4+, CD8+, or CD8+CD57+ T cells (not recorded which) from PBMCs. The CDR3 is CASSSTSGNSHEQYF. For the CDR3, the DNA is TGTGCCAGCAGTTCGACTAGCGGGAACTCCCACGAGCAGTACTTC.